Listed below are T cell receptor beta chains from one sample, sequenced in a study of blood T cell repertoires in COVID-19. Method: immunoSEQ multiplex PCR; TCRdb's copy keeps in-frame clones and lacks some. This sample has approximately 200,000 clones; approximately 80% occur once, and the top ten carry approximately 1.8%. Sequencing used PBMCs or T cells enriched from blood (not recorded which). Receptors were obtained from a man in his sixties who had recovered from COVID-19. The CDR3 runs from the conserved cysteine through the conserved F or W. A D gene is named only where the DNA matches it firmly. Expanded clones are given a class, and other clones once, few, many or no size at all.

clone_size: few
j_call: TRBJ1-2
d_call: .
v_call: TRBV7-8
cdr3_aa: CASSWDSKYGYTF
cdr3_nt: TGTGCCAGCAGCTGGGACTCAAAGTATGGCTACACCTTC

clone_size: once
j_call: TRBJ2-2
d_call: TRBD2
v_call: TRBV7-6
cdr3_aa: CASTITSGGAGELFF
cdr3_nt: TGTGCCAGCACCATAACTAGCGGGGGGGCCGGGGAGCTGTTTTTT

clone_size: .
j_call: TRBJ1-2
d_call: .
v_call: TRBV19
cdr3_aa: CASSIIRRGGYTF
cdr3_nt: TGTGCCAGTAGTATAATCCGCCGGGGAGGCTACACCTTC

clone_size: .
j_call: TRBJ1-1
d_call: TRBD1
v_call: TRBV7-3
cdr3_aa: CASSARQGATEAFF
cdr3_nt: TGTGCCAGCAGCGCCCGACAGGGGGCCACTGAAGCTTTCTTT

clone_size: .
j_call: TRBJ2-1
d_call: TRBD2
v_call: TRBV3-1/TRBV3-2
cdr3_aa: CASSRTSGGASYNEQFF
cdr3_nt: TGTGCCAGCAGCCGAACTAGCGGGGGGGCATCCTACAATGAGCAGTTCTTC

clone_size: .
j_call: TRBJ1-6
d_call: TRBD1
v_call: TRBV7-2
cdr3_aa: CASSPDRGSPLHF
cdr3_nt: TGTGCCAGCAGCCCGGACAGGGGTTCACCCCTCCACTTT

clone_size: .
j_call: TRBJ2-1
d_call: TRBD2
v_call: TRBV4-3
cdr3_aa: CASSRIGTGGGYNEQFF
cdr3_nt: TGCGCCAGCAGCCGAATAGGGACCGGGGGGGGATACAATGAGCAGTTCTTC

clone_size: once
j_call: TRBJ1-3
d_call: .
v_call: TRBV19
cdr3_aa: CASSITPNAAGGNTIYF
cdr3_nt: TGTGCCAGTAGTATAACCCCCAATGCGGCAGGGGGAAACACCATATATTTT

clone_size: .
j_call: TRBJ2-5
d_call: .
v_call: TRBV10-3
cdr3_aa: CAISAGVETQYF
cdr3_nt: TGTGCCATCAGTGCAGGGGTGGAGACCCAGTACTTC

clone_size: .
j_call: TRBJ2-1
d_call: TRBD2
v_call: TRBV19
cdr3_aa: CASTTAGSSYNEQFF
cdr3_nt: TGTGCCAGTACTACAGCGGGGTCCTCCTACAATGAGCAGTTCTTC

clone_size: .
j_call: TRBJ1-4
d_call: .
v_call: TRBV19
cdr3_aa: CASNPPGFNEKLFF
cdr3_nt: TGTGCCAGTAACCCACCCGGTTTTAATGAAAAACTGTTTTTT

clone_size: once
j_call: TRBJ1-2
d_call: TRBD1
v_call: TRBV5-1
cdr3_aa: CASSVTGSGYTF
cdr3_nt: TGCGCCAGCAGCGTGACAGGGAGTGGCTACACCTTC

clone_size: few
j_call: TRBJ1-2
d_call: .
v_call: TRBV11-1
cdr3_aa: CASSGTDTNYGYTF
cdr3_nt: TGTGCCAGCAGCGGCACCGACACTAACTATGGCTACACCTTC

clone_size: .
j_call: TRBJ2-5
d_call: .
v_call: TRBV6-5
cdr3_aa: CASSSAETQYF
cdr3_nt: TGTGCCAGCTCTAGCGCGGAGACCCAGTACTTC

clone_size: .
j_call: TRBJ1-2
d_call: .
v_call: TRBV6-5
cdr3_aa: CASRKGDRTEGYTF
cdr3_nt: TGTGCCAGCAGAAAAGGCGACAGGACGGAGGGCTACACCTTC

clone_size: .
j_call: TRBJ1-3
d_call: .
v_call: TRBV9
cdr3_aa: CASSVGSASGNTIYF
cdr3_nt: TGTGCCAGCAGCGTAGGCAGTGCCTCTGGAAACACCATATATTTT